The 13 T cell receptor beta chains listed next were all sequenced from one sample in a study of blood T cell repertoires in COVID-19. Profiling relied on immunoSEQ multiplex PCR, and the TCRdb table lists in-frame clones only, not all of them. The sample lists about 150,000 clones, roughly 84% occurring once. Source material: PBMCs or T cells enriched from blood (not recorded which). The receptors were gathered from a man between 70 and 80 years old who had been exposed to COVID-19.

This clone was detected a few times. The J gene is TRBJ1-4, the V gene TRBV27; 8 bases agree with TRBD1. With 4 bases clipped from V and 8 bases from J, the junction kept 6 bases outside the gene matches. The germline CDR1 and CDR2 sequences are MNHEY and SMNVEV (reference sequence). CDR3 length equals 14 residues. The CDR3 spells CASSSSRGQEKLFF. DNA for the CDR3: TGTGCCAGCAGTTCATCCAGGGGGCAGGAAAAACTGTTTTTT.

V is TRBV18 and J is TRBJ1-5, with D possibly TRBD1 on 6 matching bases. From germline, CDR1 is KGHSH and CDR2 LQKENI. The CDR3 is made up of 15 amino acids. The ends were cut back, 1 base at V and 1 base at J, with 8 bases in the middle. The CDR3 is CASSPQGGSNQPQHF. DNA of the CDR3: TGTGCCAGCTCACCACAGGGGGGGAGCAATCAGCCCCAGCATTTT.

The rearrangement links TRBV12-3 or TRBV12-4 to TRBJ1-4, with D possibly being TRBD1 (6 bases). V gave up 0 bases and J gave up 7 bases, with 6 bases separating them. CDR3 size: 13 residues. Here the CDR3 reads CASSLARGEKLFF. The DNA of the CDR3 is TGTGCCAGCAGTTTAGCCAGGGGTGAAAAACTGTTTTTT.

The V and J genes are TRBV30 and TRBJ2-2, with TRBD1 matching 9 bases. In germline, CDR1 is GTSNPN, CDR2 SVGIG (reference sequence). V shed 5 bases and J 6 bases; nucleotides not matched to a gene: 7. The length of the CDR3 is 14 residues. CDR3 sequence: CAWGGQGVPGELFF. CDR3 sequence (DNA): TGTGCCTGGGGGGGACAGGGCGTCCCCGGGGAGCTGTTTTTT.

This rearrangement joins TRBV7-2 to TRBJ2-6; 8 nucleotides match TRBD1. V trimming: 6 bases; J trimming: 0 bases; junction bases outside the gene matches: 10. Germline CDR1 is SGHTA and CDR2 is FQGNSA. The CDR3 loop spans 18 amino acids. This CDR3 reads CASRGLTGDNSGANVLTF. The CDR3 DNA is TGTGCCAGCAGGGGATTGACAGGGGACAACTCTGGGGCCAACGTCCTGACTTTC.

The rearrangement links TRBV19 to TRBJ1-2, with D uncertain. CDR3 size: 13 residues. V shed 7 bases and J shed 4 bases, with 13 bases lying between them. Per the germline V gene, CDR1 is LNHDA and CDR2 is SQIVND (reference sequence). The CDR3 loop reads CASMFREGYGYTF. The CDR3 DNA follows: TGTGCCAGTATGTTTCGAGAGGGCTATGGCTACACCTTC.

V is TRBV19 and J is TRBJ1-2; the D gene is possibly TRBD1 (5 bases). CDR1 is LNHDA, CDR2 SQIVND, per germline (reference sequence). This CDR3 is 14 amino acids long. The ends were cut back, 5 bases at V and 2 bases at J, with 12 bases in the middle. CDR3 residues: CASSLGQLNYGYTF. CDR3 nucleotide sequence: TGTGCCAGTAGTCTAGGACAACTCAACTATGGCTACACCTTC.

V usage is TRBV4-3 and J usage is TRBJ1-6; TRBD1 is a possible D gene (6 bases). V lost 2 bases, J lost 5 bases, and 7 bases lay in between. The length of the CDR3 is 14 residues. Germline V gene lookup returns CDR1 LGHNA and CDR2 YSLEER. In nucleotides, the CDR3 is TGCGCCAGCAGCCAACAGGGGCATAATTCACCCCTCCACTTT. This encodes CASSQQGHNSPLHF.

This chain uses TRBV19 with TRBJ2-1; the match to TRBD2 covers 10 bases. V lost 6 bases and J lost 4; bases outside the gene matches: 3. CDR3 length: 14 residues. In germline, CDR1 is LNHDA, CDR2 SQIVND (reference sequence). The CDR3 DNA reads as TGTGCCAGTAGGAGCGGGGGGGGATACAATGAGCAGTTCTTC. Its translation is CASRSGGGYNEQFF.

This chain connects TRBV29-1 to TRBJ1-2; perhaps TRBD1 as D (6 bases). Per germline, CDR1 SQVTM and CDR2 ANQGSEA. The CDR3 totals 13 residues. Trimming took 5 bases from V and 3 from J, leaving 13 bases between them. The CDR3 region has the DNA TGCAGCGTTCGGGAGGGGGGCGACTATGGCTACACCTTC. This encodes CSVREGGDYGYTF. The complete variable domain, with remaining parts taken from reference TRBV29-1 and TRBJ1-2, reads SAVISQKPSRDICQRGTSLTIQCQVDSQVTMMFWYRQQPGQSLTLIATANQGSEATYESGFVIDKFPISRPNLTFSTLTVSNMSPEDSSIYLCSVREGGDYGYTFGSGTRLTVV.

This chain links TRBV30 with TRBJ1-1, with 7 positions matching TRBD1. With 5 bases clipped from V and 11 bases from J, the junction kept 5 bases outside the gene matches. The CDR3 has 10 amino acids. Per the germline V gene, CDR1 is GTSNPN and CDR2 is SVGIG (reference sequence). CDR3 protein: CAWSGQRAFF. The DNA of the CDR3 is TGTGCCTGGTCGGGACAGAGGGCTTTCTTT.

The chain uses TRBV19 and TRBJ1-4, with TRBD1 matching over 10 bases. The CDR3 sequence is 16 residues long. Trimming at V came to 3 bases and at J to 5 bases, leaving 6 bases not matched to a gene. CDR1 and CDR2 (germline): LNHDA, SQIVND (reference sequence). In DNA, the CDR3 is TGTGCCAGTAGTATCGTCCGGACAGGGGGAAATGAAAAACTGTTTTTT. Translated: CASSIVRTGGNEKLFF.

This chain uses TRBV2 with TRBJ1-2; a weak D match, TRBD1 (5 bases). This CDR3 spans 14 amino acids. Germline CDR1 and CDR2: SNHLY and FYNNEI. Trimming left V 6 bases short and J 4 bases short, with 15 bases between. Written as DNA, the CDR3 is TGTGCCAGCAGGACCGGGGGGGAGCGCTATGGCTACACCTTC. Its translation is CASRTGGERYGYTF.